This passage covers 11 T cell receptor beta chains from one sample sequenced in a study of T cells in Graves' hyperthyroidism and ophthalmopathy. Amplified TCR beta CDR3 regions came from RNA transcripts. TCR CDR3 underwent first-round RT-PCR with the HTBI primer set. TCRdb processed the multiplex PCR reads anew with MiXCR; each CDR3 protein has one entry. Seen here are just under 750,000 distinct CDR3 sequences, just over 35% observed once, and the top ten hold 31%. The sequenced sample consisted of blood. Source of these receptors: a woman in her thirties or forties with Graves' hyperthyroidism.

Points on this clonotype: A read error is the likely source, as a far larger clone sits one nucleotide away. This chain connects TRBV12-3 or TRBV12-4 to TRBJ2-7; D ambiguous. The CDR3 is 10 amino acids. The CDR3 reads CAGSLDEQYF. CDR3 sequence (DNA): TGTGCCGGCAGTTTAGACGAGCAGTACTTC.

This clonotype appeared many times. V usage is TRBV5-1 and J usage is TRBJ1-1; possibly TRBD1 for D (6 bases). The CDR3 runs to 14 residues. With 4 bases removed from V and 1 base from J, the gap between germline ends came to 11 bases. Per the germline V gene, CDR1 is SGHRS and CDR2 is YFSETQ. CDR3 loop: CASSGETGNTEAFF. CDR3 sequence (DNA): TGCGCCAGCAGCGGGGAGACAGGGAACACTGAAGCTTTCTTT.

This clonotype was observed a few times. V usage is TRBV5-6 and J usage is TRBJ1-1; D perhaps matches TRBD1 (5 bases). Germline V gene data show CDR1 as SGHDT and CDR2 as YYEEEE. V was shortened by 4 bases and J by 11 bases, with 18 bases between the two germline ends. This CDR3 is built from 13 residues. CDR3 amino acids: CASSPGGGSQAFF. The CDR3 DNA is TGTGCCAGCAGCCCTGGGGGGGGAAGCCAGGCTTTCTTT.

This clonotype was recorded many times. The CDR3 coding sequence is TGTGCCAGTAGTACCACAGCGAACACTGAAGCTTTCTTT. The encoded protein is CASSTTANTEAFF. The rearrangement joins TRBV7-8 to TRBJ1-1; D uncertain. V lost 9 bases to trimming and J lost 1 base, with 12 bases between them. CDR1 and CDR2 from the germline V gene are SGHVS and FQNEAQ. The length of the CDR3 is 13 residues.

V gene TRBV15 combines with J gene TRBJ1-2; 9 bases are a match to TRBD1. Germline V lookup: CDR1 LNHNV, CDR2 YYDKDF (reference sequence). This CDR3 has 14 amino acids. V shed 4 bases, J shed 4 bases, and the junction held 4 bases outside the gene matches. CDR3 amino acids: CATSIRTGAYGYTF. The CDR3 DNA sequence: TGTGCCACCAGCATCCGGACAGGGGCCTATGGCTACACCTTC. The full variable domain, its missing parts supplied by reference TRBV15 and TRBJ1-2, is DAMVIQNPRYQVTQFGKPVTLSCSQTLNHNVMYWYQQKSSQAPKLLFHYYDKDFNNEADTPDNFQSRRPNTSFCFLDIRSPGLGDTAMYLCATSIRTGAYGYTFGSGTRLTVV.

Regarding this clonotype: This sequence may be a read error, since a much larger clone differs from it by one base. The chain recombines TRBV7-9 with TRBJ1-4; D is uncertain. Germline CDR1 and CDR2: SEHNR and FQNEAQ (reference sequence). The CDR3 is 14 amino acids. The CDR3 DNA reads as TGTGCCAGCAGCTCGGCGACTACTAATGGAAAACTGTTTTTT. Protein: CASSSATTNGKLFF. The variable domain in full, with the rest retrieved from reference TRBV7-9 and TRBJ1-4, is DTGVSQNPRHKITKRGQNVTFRCDPISEHNRLYWYRQTLGQGPEFLTYFQNEAQLEKSRLLSDRFSAERPKGSFSTLEIQRTEQGDSAMYLCASSSATTNGKLFFGSGTQLSVL.

The V and J genes are TRBV19 and TRBJ1-6, with no clear D. The CDR3 spans 18 residues. Trimming removed 1 base at V and 0 bases at J, with 13 bases between. Germline V gene data show CDR1 as LNHDA and CDR2 as SQIVND (reference sequence). The CDR3 coding sequence is TGTGCCAGTAGTATAGGAAGCCTACTGAGCTCCTATAATTCACCCCTCCACTTT. It encodes CASSIGSLLSSYNSPLHF.

A word on this clonotype: One end of the junction is discordant with germline, which a read error may explain. The rearrangement joins TRBV10-3 to TRBJ2-2; 7 positions match TRBD1. Germline V lookup: CDR1 ENHRY, CDR2 SYGVKD. The CDR3 runs to 15 residues. CDR3 loop: CASSYSTGFTGELFF. The CDR3 DNA follows: TGTGCCAGCAGTTACTCGACAGGGTTCACCGGGGAGCTGTTTTTT.

For the CDR3, the DNA is TGTGCCAGCAGTTTTATTACAGGGGGAGGCGGGCAAGAGACCCAGTACTTC. Amino acids: CASSFITGGGGQETQYF. The chain carries TRBV27 and TRBJ2-5; 8 bases fit TRBD1. Germline V gene sequence: CDR1 MNHEY, CDR2 SMNVEV (reference sequence). The CDR3 is made up of 17 amino acids. V trimming: 3 bases; J trimming: 2 bases; junction bases outside the gene matches: 11.

This clonotype has only a few counts. DNA of the CDR3: TGCGCCAGCAGCCAAGAGAGGGTCGGGGGCGCGCTGGTAGAGACCCAGTACTTC. Translated: CASSQERVGGALVETQYF. The chain uses TRBV4-1 and TRBJ2-5; D possibly uses TRBD1 or TRBD2 (6 bases each). The CDR3 loop spans 18 amino acids. Germline loops: CDR1 MGHRA, CDR2 YSYEKL. The V gene lost 0 bases and the J gene lost 4 bases, with 21 bases spanning the gap.

This clonotype was detected only a few times. The chain links TRBV12-3 or TRBV12-4 to TRBJ1-1; D is unclear. The CDR3 loop spans 14 amino acids. The V end lost 6 bases, the J end lost 3 bases, and 14 bases lay between the germline ends. DNA of the CDR3: TGTGCCAGCAGCCCCCGGCAGGAGGACACTGAAGCTTTCTTT. It translates to CASSPRQEDTEAFF.